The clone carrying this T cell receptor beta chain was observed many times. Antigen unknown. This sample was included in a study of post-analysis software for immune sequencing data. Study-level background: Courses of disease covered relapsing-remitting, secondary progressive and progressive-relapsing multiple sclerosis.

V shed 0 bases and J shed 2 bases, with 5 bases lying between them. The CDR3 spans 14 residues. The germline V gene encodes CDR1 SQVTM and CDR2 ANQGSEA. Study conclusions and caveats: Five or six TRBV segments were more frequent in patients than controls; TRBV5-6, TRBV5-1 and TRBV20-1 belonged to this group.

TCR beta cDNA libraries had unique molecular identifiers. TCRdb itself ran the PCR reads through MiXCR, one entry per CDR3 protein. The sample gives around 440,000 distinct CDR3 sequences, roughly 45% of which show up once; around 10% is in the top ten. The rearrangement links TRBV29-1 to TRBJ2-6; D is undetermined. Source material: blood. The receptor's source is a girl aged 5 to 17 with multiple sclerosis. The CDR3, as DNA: TGCAGCGTTGAAGATCCGGCTGGGGCCAACGTCCTGACTTTC. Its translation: CSVEDPAGANVLTF.